One and the same sample provided the 26 T cell receptor beta chains below, sequenced in a study of CD8 T cells in ankylosing spondylitis. Study outcomes and limitations: Among TCR beta sequences, a motif of eight highly homologous variants appeared characteristic of ankylosing spondylitis blood.

Antigens of these TCRs are unknown. Each CDR3 protein gets one entry after TCRdb re-called the 5' RACE reads with MiXCR. This sample has roughly 220,000 distinct CDR3 sequences; around 20% occur once, and the top ten carry under 45%. Sequencing was performed on blood, either unsorted or a sorted T cell fraction (not recorded which). The receptors were sampled from a male donor with ankylosing spondylitis.

The CDR3 DNA sequence: TGCAGCGTTGTTTGGCGGGACAGGGGGCCCAATGAGCAGTTCTTC. Translation: CSVVWRDRGPNEQFF. The chain carries TRBV29-1 and TRBJ2-1, with 12 bases that match TRBD1. This CDR3 contains 15 residues. J lost 6 bases, V lost 4 bases, and 7 bases had no gene match. Germline V gives CDR1 SQVTM, CDR2 ANQGSEA.

The sample holds a few counts of this clonotype. The rearrangement uses TRBV2 and TRBJ2-2; 10 bases agree with TRBD2. The CDR3 covers 16 residues. Per germline, CDR1 SNHLY and CDR2 FYNNEI. J gave up 4 bases and V 2 bases, and 4 bases lay outside the gene matches. CDR3 DNA sequence: TGTGCCAGCAGTGAACGGGGACTAGCGACCACCGGGGAGCTGTTTTTT. Amino acid sequence: CASSERGLATTGELFF.

This clonotype has a handful of counts. The rearrangement joins TRBV12-3 or TRBV12-4 to TRBJ1-2, with D maybe TRBD1 (6 bases). V lost 2 bases and J lost 4, with 11 bases in between. The CDR3 sequence is 14 residues long. Written as DNA, the CDR3 is TGTGCCAGCAGTTTAAAAGGGACAATCTATGGCTACACCTTC. This sequence encodes CASSLKGTIYGYTF.

The V gene is TRBV7-8, the J gene TRBJ2-7; no firm D call. This CDR3 region has 13 residues. Per germline, CDR1 SGHVS and CDR2 FQNEAQ. With 1 base removed from V and 6 bases from J, the gap between germline ends came to 10 bases. For the CDR3, the DNA is TGTGCCAGCAGCTTAGTTTTGACTGCCGAGCAGTACTTC. As protein: CASSLVLTAEQYF.

The V and J genes are TRBV5-4 and TRBJ2-3; 7 nucleotides match TRBD2. V gave up 5 bases and J gave up 0 bases; unmatched junction bases: 12. This CDR3 contains 17 residues. CDR1 is SGHNT and CDR2 is YYREEE in the germline V gene (reference sequence). The CDR3 reads CASRWASGPTSTDTQYF. The CDR3, as DNA: TGTGCCAGCAGGTGGGCTAGCGGACCCACTAGCACAGATACGCAGTATTTT.

This clonotype was seen only a few times. The CDR3: CASSYTSGDYNEQFF. CDR3 in DNA: TGTGCCAGCAGTTACACCAGCGGGGACTACAATGAGCAGTTCTTC. The chain carries TRBV6-5 and TRBJ2-1; TRBD2 agrees at 7 bases. This CDR3 is 15 amino acids long. Germline loops: CDR1 MNHEY, CDR2 SVGAGI. V lost 2 bases to trimming and J lost 3 bases; unmatched junction nucleotides: 4.

The V gene is TRBV6-1, the J gene TRBJ1-5; D possibly corresponds to TRBD1 (5 bases). This CDR3 is built from 14 residues. V was trimmed by 8 bases and J by 0 bases, leaving 11 bases between them. In germline, CDR1 is MNHNS, CDR2 SASEGT. The CDR3 loop reads CASAQGISNQPQHF. The CDR3 nucleotides read TGTGCCAGCGCCCAGGGAATTAGCAATCAGCCCCAGCATTTT.

This chain joins TRBV29-1 and TRBJ1-2; weak D call: TRBD1 (6 bases). Trimming stripped 5 bases from V and 7 bases from J, with 11 bases between. CDR1 is SQVTM, CDR2 ANQGSEA, per germline. CDR3 length: 11 amino acids. The CDR3 protein is CSVQGSGGYTF. The CDR3 DNA sequence: TGCAGCGTTCAGGGGTCGGGTGGCTACACCTTC.

This clonotype was recorded only once. This chain joins TRBV9 and TRBJ2-1; TRBD2 might be the D (7 bases). Germline V gene data show CDR1 as SGDLS and CDR2 as YYNGEE. This CDR3 has 15 amino acids. With 6 bases removed from V and 5 bases from J, the gap between germline ends came to 18 bases. The CDR3 nucleotides are TGTGCCAGCACTTTAGGCGGGGGCGCCCACAATGAGCAGTTCTTC. This gives the protein CASTLGGGAHNEQFF.

The rearrangement uses TRBV28 and TRBJ2-7; TRBD2 aligns across 11 bases. The J segment lost 2 bases and the V segment lost 8 bases, leaving 14 bases of the junction unmatched. Germline CDR1 is MDHEN and CDR2 is SYDVKM. The CDR3 consists of 17 residues. The CDR3 spells CASAFAIAGGLAYEQYF. In nucleotides, the CDR3 is TGTGCCAGCGCCTTCGCCATAGCGGGAGGGTTAGCCTACGAGCAGTACTTC.

The chain links TRBV10-2 to TRBJ1-2; D unclear. Germline V gives CDR1 WSHSY, CDR2 SAAADI. This CDR3 is 16 amino acids long. The V end was cut by 0 bases, the J end by 5 bases, with 16 bases between. Here the CDR3 reads CASSESGHVDIYGYTF. CDR3 bases: TGCGCCAGCAGTGAGTCAGGGCACGTCGACATTTATGGCTACACCTTC.

This chain uses TRBV30 with TRBJ2-7; D is uncertain. The germline V gene has CDR1 GTSNPN and CDR2 SVGIG (reference sequence). V was clipped by 0 bases and J by 6 bases, with 6 bases between them. CDR3 length equals 11 residues. The DNA for the CDR3 is TGTGCCTGGAGTGTCTTGACCGAGCAGTACTTC. It encodes CAWSVLTEQYF.

This clonotype was seen a handful of times. This rearrangement joins TRBV5-1 to TRBJ1-1; D perhaps matches TRBD1 (5 bases). Trimming stripped 3 bases from V and 2 bases from J, with 11 bases between. Germline V gene sequence: CDR1 SGHRS, CDR2 YFSETQ. The CDR3 runs 14 residues. The CDR3 sequence is CASSWTYENTEAFF. CDR3 nucleotides: TGCGCCAGCAGCTGGACATATGAAAACACTGAAGCTTTCTTT.

The chain recombines TRBV4-3 with TRBJ2-7; tentatively, D is TRBD1 (5 bases). V was pared by 0 bases and J by 2 bases, with 11 bases between. The CDR3 runs 15 residues. Per germline, CDR1 LGHNA and CDR2 YSLEER. The CDR3 protein is CASSQDWGIAYEQYF. CDR3 nucleotides: TGCGCCAGCAGCCAAGATTGGGGCATTGCCTACGAGCAGTACTTC.

This clonotype was recorded only once. V gene TRBV20-1 combines with J gene TRBJ2-1, with D possibly TRBD1 on 6 matching bases. CDR1 is DFQATT, CDR2 SNEGSKA, per germline (reference sequence). The ends were cut back, 0 bases at V and 2 bases at J, with 14 bases in the middle. The CDR3 runs 16 residues. CDR3 sequence reads: CSARDLAGDTYNEQFF. The CDR3 DNA reads TGCAGTGCTAGAGATCTGGCAGGGGATACCTACAATGAGCAGTTCTTC.

The chain uses TRBV7-9 and TRBJ2-1, with D possibly matching TRBD2 (5 bases). Looked up from germline, CDR1 is SEHNR and CDR2 is FQNEAQ (reference sequence). The CDR3 covers 13 residues. Trimming removed 1 base from V and 5 bases from J, with 6 bases in between. The CDR3 DNA reads as TGTGCCAGCAGCTTAGTAGCGAACAATGAGCAGTTCTTC. This sequence encodes CASSLVANNEQFF.

This clonotype was detected a few times. V is TRBV20-1 and J is TRBJ2-1; TRBD2 agrees at 10 bases. The germline gives CDR1 DFQATT, CDR2 SNEGSKA (reference sequence). There are 15 residues in the CDR3. J gave up 8 bases and V 0 bases, and 7 bases lay outside the gene matches. The CDR3 DNA reads as TGCAGTGCTAGAGATCTGGCTAGCGGGAGCTATGAGCAGTTCTTC. Translated: CSARDLASGSYEQFF.

This clonotype was counted a few times. The chain carries TRBV7-8 and TRBJ1-3, with TRBD1 matching 10 bases. The V gene end was trimmed by 4 bases and the J gene end by 0 bases; junction bases not matched to a gene: 15. The CDR3 runs to 20 residues. Per the germline V gene, CDR1 is SGHVS and CDR2 is FQNEAQ. The CDR3 loop reads CASSSLIGDRGAVSGNTIYF. The CDR3 DNA follows: TGTGCCAGCAGCTCCCTTATAGGGGACAGGGGAGCGGTCTCTGGAAACACCATATATTTT.

This clonotype was counted only a few times. The V gene is TRBV4-3, the J gene TRBJ2-2; D is perhaps TRBD1 (5 bases). Trimming left V 0 bases short and J 3 bases short, with 8 bases between. Germline values: CDR1 LGHNA, CDR2 YSLEER. CDR3 length: 15 amino acids. CDR3 sequence reads: CASSQDPGYTGELFF. The DNA of the CDR3 is TGCGCCAGCAGCCAAGACCCAGGGTACACCGGGGAGCTGTTTTTT.

This chain uses TRBV4-3 with TRBJ2-1, with 8 bases identical to TRBD2. Germline assignment: CDR1 LGHNA and CDR2 YSLEER. This CDR3 comprises 16 residues. The J segment lost 3 bases and the V segment lost 4 bases, leaving 8 bases of the junction unmatched. CDR3 sequence (DNA): TGCGCCAGCAGCCCCCTATTACTAGCGGACTACAATGAGCAGTTCTTC. Its protein is CASSPLLLADYNEQFF.

CDR3 DNA sequence: TGTGCCATCAGTGAAGGGCTATCCTACGAGCAGTACTTC. Translation gives CAISEGLSYEQYF. This sequence joins TRBV10-3 and TRBJ2-7; no clear D. CDR3 size: 13 residues. Germline V CDR1 and CDR2: ENHRY, SYGVKD. Between the trimmed V and J ends, which lost 3 bases and 1 base, there was a span of 7 bases.

The chain uses TRBV7-2 and TRBJ2-4; possibly TRBD2 for D (6 bases). The V and J ends lost 4 bases and 8 bases respectively, with 15 bases between them. The germline gives CDR1 SGHTA, CDR2 FQGNSA. The length of the CDR3 is 14 residues. The DNA of the CDR3 is TGTGCCAGCAGCTCGGGACTGTCGGCAGACATTCAGTACTTC. The encoded protein is CASSSGLSADIQYF.

This clonotype was observed a handful of times. The chain has TRBV7-6 and TRBJ1-2; 7 bases line up with TRBD1. Germline CDR1 reads SGHVS; CDR2 reads FNYEAQ. The CDR3 extends over 13 amino acids. Trimming removed 5 bases from V and 4 bases from J; junction bases left unmatched: 4. The CDR3 DNA is TGTGCCAGCAGCATAGACAGGGTCTATGGCTACACCTTC. This translates into CASSIDRVYGYTF. The complete variable domain, with remaining parts taken from reference TRBV7-6 and TRBJ1-2, reads GAGVSQSPRYKVTKRGQDVALRCDPISGHVSLYWYRQALGQGPEFLTYFNYEAQQDKSGLPNDRFSAERPEGSISTLTIQRTEQRDSAMYRCASSIDRVYGYTFGSGTRLTVV.

This clonotype was counted only a few times. The chain links TRBV9 to TRBJ2-1, with D maybe TRBD2 (5 bases). The V end lost 3 bases, the J end lost 8 bases, and 18 bases lay between the germline ends. CDR1 and CDR2 (germline): SGDLS, YYNGEE. This CDR3 comprises 15 residues. CDR3 loop: CASSAEGTIYDEQFF. The CDR3 DNA is TGTGCCAGCAGCGCAGAGGGTACAATTTATGATGAGCAGTTCTTC.

Many counts were recorded for this clonotype. This chain links TRBV14 with TRBJ2-1; D could derive from TRBD1 or TRBD2 (5 bases each). The CDR3 totals 17 residues. Trimming removed 5 bases at V and 9 bases at J, with 26 bases between. CDR1 is SGHDN, CDR2 FVKESK, per germline. This CDR3 reads CASSSRGSLRSALEQFF. The CDR3, as DNA: TGTGCCAGCAGCAGTCGGGGCAGCCTACGTTCAGCGCTTGAGCAGTTCTTC.

CDR3 protein: CASSQYGGSNTGELFF. The CDR3 DNA reads TGTGCCAGCAGCCAGTATGGGGGCTCGAACACCGGGGAGCTGTTTTTT. V and J are TRBV4-2 and TRBJ2-2, with D maybe TRBD1 (6 bases). Germline CDR1 is LGHNA and CDR2 is YNFKEQ. The V end lost 3 bases, the J end lost 0 bases, and 11 bases lay between the germline ends. The CDR3 is made up of 16 amino acids.